The rows below give T cell receptor beta chains drawn from one sample of a study of cytomegalovirus exposure and HLA in healthy donors. Generated by immunoSEQ multiplex PCR, the TCRdb table keeps only in-frame clones and is missing some. The sample consists of 170,000 or so clones, about 88% of them appearing once. Material for sequencing was PBMCs. All receptors come from a woman younger than 30 in good health and CMV-seronegative. CDR3s include the opening cysteine and the closing phenylalanine or tryptophan. The D gene is left open where the match is weak. Size values are once, few and many counts, or a class for expanded clones, and some rows have none.

TRBJ2-4 | 14 | NA | NA | TRBV5-1 | CASSQGTQGYIQYF | TGCGCCAGCAGCCAGGGAACACAGGGATACATTCAGTACTTC
TRBJ2-2 | 19 | NA | TRBD2 | TRBV30 | CAWSEPFLLGRASSGELFF | TGTGCCTGGAGTGAGCCCTTCCTCCTCGGGAGGGCCTCCTCCGGGGAGCTGTTTTTT
TRBJ2-3 | 15 | NA | NA | TRBV9 | CASSNSGTPADTQYF | TGTGCCAGCAGCAATAGCGGAACACCCGCAGATACGCAGTATTTT
TRBJ1-1 | 15 | NA | NA | TRBV5-8 | CASSRWAGSNTEAFF | TGTGCCAGCAGCCGGTGGGCAGGCTCGAACACTGAAGCTTTCTTT
TRBJ2-7 | 14 | NA | TRBD1 | TRBV27 | CASSPQGLTYEQYF | TGTGCCAGCAGTCCACAGGGGCTGACCTACGAGCAGTACTTC
TRBJ1-1 | 17 | few | TRBD1 | TRBV7-9 | CSSSPPTGGWGHTEAFF | TGTTCCAGCAGCCCGCCGACAGGGGGTTGGGGCCACACTGAAGCTTTCTTT
TRBJ2-5 | 14 | NA | TRBD2 | TRBV5-1 | CASSPGTTQETQYF | TGCGCCAGCAGCCCAGGGACTACACAAGAGACCCAGTACTTC
TRBJ2-3 | 16 | NA | TRBD2 | TRBV5-1 | CASSTKRGASTDTQYF | TGCGCCAGCAGCACCAAGCGGGGAGCTAGCACAGATACGCAGTATTTT
TRBJ2-4 | 17 | NA | NA | TRBV6-1 | CASSEARQEAAKNIQYF | TGTGCCAGCAGTGAAGCTAGACAGGAAGCAGCCAAAAACATTCAGTACTTC
TRBJ2-1 | 13 | NA | NA | TRBV30 | CAWIDGSPNEQFF | TGTGCCTGGATCGATGGGAGTCCCAATGAGCAGTTCTTC
TRBJ2-5 | 13 | NA | TRBD1 | TRBV29-1 | CSVEGTEQETQYF | TGCAGCGTTGAGGGGACAGAACAAGAGACCCAGTACTTC
TRBJ1-2 | 13 | NA | NA | TRBV7-2 | CASSLDRKGGYTF | TGTGCCAGCAGCTTAGACAGGAAAGGTGGCTACACCTTC
TRBJ2-7 | 8 | NA | TRBD1 | TRBV30 | CAGDRGGF | TGTGCCGGGGACAGAGGCGGCTTC
TRBJ1-5 | 15 | few | NA | TRBV6-5 | CASRSGGYSNQPQHF | TGTGCCAGCAGATCAGGTGGTTATAGCAATCAGCCCCAGCATTTT
TRBJ1-5 | 14 | once | TRBD1 | TRBV5-3 | CARSEPRGCQPQHF | TGTGCCAGAAGCGAACCCAGGGGGTGTCAGCCCCAGCATTTT
TRBJ2-1 | 14 | NA | TRBD2 | TRBV2 | CASSAQGGEGEQFF | TGTGCCAGCAGTGCCCAAGGCGGGGAGGGTGAGCAGTTCTTC
TRBJ2-3 | 13 | NA | NA | TRBV5-6 | CASSLIVRDTQYF | TGTGCCAGCAGCTTGATTGTTCGGGATACGCAGTATTTT
TRBJ2-2 | 16 | NA | NA | TRBV6-5 | CASSYFMMTGAGELFF | TGTGCCAGCAGTTACTTCATGATGACCGGGGCCGGGGAGCTGTTTTTT
TRBJ1-3 | 14 | NA | NA | TRBV6-1 | CAPGTPNSGNTIYF | TGCGCGCCCGGGACACCAAACTCTGGAAACACCATATATTTT
TRBJ1-2 | 14 | NA | TRBD1 | TRBV5-4 | CASSYQDRNYGYTF | TGTGCCAGCAGCTACCAGGACAGGAACTATGGCTACACCTTC
TRBJ1-1 | 14 | NA | NA | TRBV5-5 | CASSSQYRESEAFF | TGTGCCAGCAGCTCCCAATACAGGGAATCTGAAGCTTTCTTT
TRBJ1-2 | 15 | NA | TRBD1 | TRBV7-3 | CASSLTGQGIYGYTF | TGTGCCAGCAGCTTAACGGGACAGGGGATCTATGGCTACACCTTC
TRBJ1-2 | 15 | NA | NA | TRBV25-1 | CASRGGEGADYGYTF | TGTGCCAGCAGGGGGGGGGAGGGCGCAGATTATGGCTACACCTTC
TRBJ2-1 | 14 | NA | NA | TRBV30 | CACSQGGYNNEQFF | TGTGCCTGTTCACAGGGGGGGTATAACAATGAGCAGTTCTTC
TRBJ2-3 | 14 | NA | NA | TRBV18 | CASSPGQDSDTQYF | TGTGCCAGCTCACCGGGCCAGGATTCCGATACGCAGTATTTT
TRBJ1-1 | 15 | NA | NA | TRBV28 | CASSLYGTGGSEAFF | TGTGCCAGCAGTTTATACGGAACTGGAGGATCTGAAGCTTTCTTT
TRBJ1-1 | 15 | NA | TRBD1 | TRBV19 | CASSLTGTGRTEAFF | TGTGCCAGTAGTTTGACCGGGACAGGGAGAACTGAAGCTTTCTTT
TRBJ2-7 | 15 | NA | TRBD1 | TRBV28 | CASRPLQGAGYEQYF | TGTGCCAGCAGACCCCTTCAGGGGGCTGGGTACGAGCAGTACTTC
TRBJ2-7 | 15 | NA | TRBD1 | TRBV11-3 | CASSLVVQGAYEQYF | TGTGCCAGCAGCTTAGTGGTACAGGGGGCCTACGAGCAGTACTTC
TRBJ2-3 | 15 | once | TRBD2 | TRBV6-5 | CASSYSRGVADTQYF | TGTGCCAGCAGTTACTCGCGGGGGGTCGCGGATACGCAGTATTTT
TRBJ2-2 | 14 | NA | NA | TRBV19 | CASSPRQNTGELFF | TGTGCCAGTAGTCCCAGACAGAACACCGGGGAGCTGTTTTTT
TRBJ2-3 | 13 | once | NA | TRBV6-5 | CASSSLEAYTQYF | TGTGCCAGCAGTTCTTTGGAGGCTTATACGCAGTATTTT
TRBJ1-6 | 14 | many | NA | TRBV10-1 | CASSEVGVHSPLHF | TGCGCCAGCAGTGAAGTCGGAGTGCATTCACCCCTCCACTTT
TRBJ1-1 | 13 | NA | TRBD1 | TRBV27 | CASSSRQGTEAFF | TGTGCCAGCAGTTCCCGACAGGGGACTGAAGCTTTCTTT
TRBJ1-2 | 15 | once | NA | TRBV6-5 | CASSYVPGPNYGYTF | TGTGCCAGCAGTTACGTACCGGGTCCCAACTATGGCTACACCTTC
TRBJ1-6 | 15 | NA | TRBD1 | TRBV30 | CAWSVGTGLNSPLHF | TGTGCCTGGAGTGTAGGGACAGGGCTCAATTCACCCCTCCACTTT
TRBJ1-2 | 14 | NA | TRBD1 | TRBV25-1 | CASSDRDRAYGYTF | TGTGCCAGCAGTGACCGGGACAGGGCTTATGGCTACACCTTC
TRBJ2-7 | 14 | NA | TRBD2 | TRBV7-8 | CASRGTSGAYEQYF | TGTGCCAGCAGGGGGACTAGCGGGGCTTACGAGCAGTACTTC
TRBJ2-7 | 15 | NA | TRBD1 | TRBV6-5 | CASSYTAGQVYEQYF | TGTGCCAGCAGTTACACCGCCGGACAGGTCTACGAGCAGTACTTC
TRBJ2-5 | 16 | NA | TRBD2 | TRBV2 | CASSEYLAGAQETQYF | TGTGCCAGCAGTGAGTACCTAGCGGGCGCTCAAGAGACCCAGTACTTC
TRBJ2-1 | 15 | NA | TRBD2 | TRBV28 | CASRTSEIQYNEQFF | TGTGCCAGCAGGACTAGCGAGATCCAATACAATGAGCAGTTCTTC
TRBJ1-2 | 13 | NA | TRBD1 | TRBV6-5 | CASSQTGSHGYTF | TGTGCCAGCAGTCAGACAGGGAGCCATGGCTACACCTTC
TRBJ2-5 | 15 | NA | TRBD2 | TRBV6-6 | CASRGTSGGQETQYF | TGTGCCAGCAGGGGGACTAGCGGAGGCCAAGAGACCCAGTACTTC
TRBJ2-1 | 16 | NA | NA | TRBV15 | CATSRDRSGSYNEQFF | TGTGCCACCAGCAGAGATAGGAGCGGCTCCTACAATGAGCAGTTCTTC
TRBJ2-2 | 14 | once | NA | TRBV9 | CASTGGAGTGELFF | TGTGCCAGCACTGGGGGCGCGGGCACCGGGGAGCTGTTTTTT
TRBJ2-5 | 11 | NA | NA | TRBV7-9 | CASSKLETQYF | TGTGCCAGCAGCAAACTAGAGACCCAGTACTTC
TRBJ2-5 | 12 | NA | TRBD2 | TRBV6-1 | CASSQTSVKQYF | TGTGCCAGCAGTCAGACTAGCGTAAAGCAGTACTTC
TRBJ1-6 | 16 | NA | NA | TRBV19 | CASSIGPAGYNSPLHF | TGTGCCAGTAGTATAGGACCGGCAGGCTATAATTCACCCCTCCACTTT
TRBJ2-3 | 15 | NA | NA | TRBV5-5 | CASSLLGRAADTQYF | TGTGCCAGCAGCTTGTTGGGCAGGGCCGCAGATACGCAGTATTTT
TRBJ1-2 | 15 | NA | TRBD1 | TRBV14 | CASSQDKRGGSGYTF | TGTGCCAGCAGCCAAGATAAGAGAGGGGGCAGTGGCTACACCTTC
TRBJ2-7 | 13 | NA | NA | TRBV18 | CASSPAGGYEQYF | TGTGCCAGCTCGCCTGCCGGGGGCTACGAGCAGTACTTC
TRBJ1-2 | 13 | NA | NA | TRBV5-3 | CARGGRFPYGYTF | TGTGCCAGGGGGGGGCGCTTCCCCTATGGCTACACCTTC
TRBJ1-2 | 14 | once | TRBD1 | TRBV2 | CAASPGQGAGGYTF | TGTGCCGCATCGCCGGGACAGGGGGCGGGAGGCTACACCTTC
TRBJ1-2 | 14 | NA | NA | TRBV4-1 | CASSQKGGEDGYTF | TGCGCCAGCAGCCAAAAAGGGGGGGAGGATGGCTACACCTTC
TRBJ2-7 | 15 | NA | TRBD1 | TRBV19 | CASTTGQGASYEQYF | TGTGCCAGTACTACCGGACAGGGGGCATCGTACGAGCAGTACTTC
TRBJ2-2 | 15 | NA | NA | TRBV7-3 | CASSPRLEATGELFF | TGTGCCAGCAGCCCAAGGCTCGAGGCCACCGGGGAGCTGTTTTTT
TRBJ1-2 | 14 | NA | NA | TRBV5-4 | CASREGSETGGYTF | TGTGCCAGCAGGGAGGGCTCCGAAACTGGAGGCTACACCTTC